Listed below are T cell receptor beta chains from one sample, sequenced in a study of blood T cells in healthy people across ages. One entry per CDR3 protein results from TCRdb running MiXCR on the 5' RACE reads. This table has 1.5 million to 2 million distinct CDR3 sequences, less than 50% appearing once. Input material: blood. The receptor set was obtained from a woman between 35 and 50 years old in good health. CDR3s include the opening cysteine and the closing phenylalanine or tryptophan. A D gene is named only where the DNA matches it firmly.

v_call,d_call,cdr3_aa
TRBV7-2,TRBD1,CASSLRGQGARTEAFF
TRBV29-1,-,CSVFGTRKFF
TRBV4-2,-,CASSQGQTGNVLNSPLHF
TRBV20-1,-,CSAEEGTYEQYF
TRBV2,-,CATPRGMNTEAFF
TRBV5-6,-,CASSLGRRAVEQYF
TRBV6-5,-,CASGKQTYNEQFF
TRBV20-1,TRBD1,CSARRDSTYEQYF
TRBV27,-,CASKGPTGGSYNSPLHF
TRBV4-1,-,CASTRVGADTRYF
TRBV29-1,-,CSVLTGNQPQHF
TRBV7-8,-,CASSLPDQPQHF
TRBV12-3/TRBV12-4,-,CASTMVTEQARDEQFF
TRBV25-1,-,CASSEQVRFADGQYF
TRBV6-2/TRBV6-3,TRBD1,CASSCQGADTDTQYF
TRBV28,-,CASSPKADYEQYF
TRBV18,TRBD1,CASSMRQGAYEQFF
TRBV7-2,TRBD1,CASSPRSGGWAQYF
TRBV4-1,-,CASSRRQDGLFF
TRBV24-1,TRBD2,CATSDPGGVKNIQYF
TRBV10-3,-,CAISEGGGKDTQYF
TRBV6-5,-,CATASDRTQYF
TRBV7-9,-,CASSLGQVPGTEETQYF
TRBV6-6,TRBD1,CASSLRQGDSPLHF
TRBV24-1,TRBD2,CATSGQLAGGLSEQFF
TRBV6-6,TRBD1,CASSPRDRHTYGYTF
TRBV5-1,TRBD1,CARSPNSGTVFYNEQFF
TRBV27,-,CASSAAGGSSYNSPLHF
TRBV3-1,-,CASTVGATDTQYF
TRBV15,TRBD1,CATSPGTGQETQYF
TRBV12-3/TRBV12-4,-,CASSRLDRNEQFF
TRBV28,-,CASIGRGPGSHEQYF
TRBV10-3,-,CAISDGGRGNNEQFF